This is a list of T cell receptor beta chains from one sample in a study of response to subunit inactivated influenza vaccine. TCRdb independently ran MiXCR on the RT-PCR reads; one entry per CDR3 protein. The profile shows 500,000 to 600,000 distinct CDR3 sequences, 13% of them singletons. This specimen was PBMCs from blood, taken 40 to 50 days after vaccination. These TCRs come from a man between 50 and 59 years old who received an inactivated influenza vaccine. The CDR3 runs from the conserved cysteine through the conserved F or W. The D gene is left open where the match is weak. Expanded clones get a size class; other rows say once, few or many, or leave the size out.

14 | - | TRBD1 | TRBJ1-6 | TRBV20-1 | TGCAGTGCTATAAGGACAGGGCCTAATTCACCCCTCCACTTT | CSAIRTGPNSPLHF
17 | few | TRBD2 | TRBJ2-3 | TRBV10-3 | TGTGCCATCAGTAAAACCATAGCGGGAGGGCCGTCAGATACGCAGTATTTT | CAISKTIAGGPSDTQYF
15 | - | TRBD1 | TRBJ1-4 | TRBV7-8 | TGTGCCAGCAGCCCAGGACAGGGGCGCTATGAAAAACTGTTTTTT | CASSPGQGRYEKLFF
15 | few | - | TRBJ1-3 | TRBV7-9 | TGTGCCAGCAGACCAACCGGGACATACGGAAACACCATATATTTT | CASRPTGTYGNTIYF
16 | - | TRBD1 | TRBJ2-2 | TRBV12-5 | TGTGCTAGTGGTTTGGACCCGGGACAGGGGTCCGGGGAGCTGTTTTTT | CASGLDPGQGSGELFF
14 | many | - | TRBJ2-7 | TRBV2 | TGTGCCAGCAGTGATGATCTGGGTTTCAACGAGCAGTACTTC | CASSDDLGFNEQYF
15 | - | TRBD1 | TRBJ2-7 | TRBV9 | TGTGCCAGCAGCGTGACAGGGGGTCCGACCTACGAGCAGTACTTC | CASSVTGGPTYEQYF
17 | - | - | TRBJ2-7 | TRBV6-1 | TGTGCCAGCAGTGAAGCTTCACTCGTTAGACGGGCCTACGAGCAGTACTTC | CASSEASLVRRAYEQYF
19 | - | TRBD2 | TRBJ2-3 | TRBV7-3 | TGTGCCAGCAGCTTAAGCCCCCGTGGGGCTAGCGGGAGCACAGATACGCAGTATTTT | CASSLSPRGASGSTDTQYF
15 | - | - | TRBJ2-7 | TRBV20-1 | TGCAGTGCTAGTGGTGTTATGGAGGGGGCTTACGAGCAGTACTTC | CSASGVMEGAYEQYF
16 | few | TRBD2 | TRBJ2-3 | TRBV4-2 | TGTGCCAGCAGCCAAGATTTAGCTAGCGGGTCAGATACGCAGTATTTT | CASSQDLASGSDTQYF
14 | - | TRBD1 | TRBJ2-7 | TRBV5-1 | TGCGCCAGCGGACCACAGGGGGCAAACTACGAGCAGTACTTC | CASGPQGANYEQYF
12 | many | - | TRBJ1-2 | TRBV29-1 | TGCAGCGTTGTTTCCAGGGTCTATGGCTACACCTTC | CSVVSRVYGYTF
16 | - | TRBD1 | TRBJ2-5 | TRBV5-1 | TGCGCCAGCAGTTTTGACACCCAGGGGGCCCAAGAGACCCAGTACTTC | CASSFDTQGAQETQYF
15 | - | TRBD2 | TRBJ2-5 | TRBV7-7 | TGTGCTAGCAGCCCCCTGGGTAGCGGGCAAGAGACCCAGTACTTC | CASSPLGSGQETQYF
16 | - | - | TRBJ2-3 | TRBV12-3/TRBV12-4 | TGTGCCAGCAGTTCCGGAAACAGCTATAGCACAGATACGCAGTATTTT | CASSSGNSYSTDTQYF
17 | - | TRBD2 | TRBJ2-3 | TRBV25-1 | TGTGCCAGCAGTGCCTCCGGGACTAGCGGGACCACAGATACGCAGTATTTT | CASSASGTSGTTDTQYF
16 | many | - | TRBJ2-2 | TRBV6-9 | TGTGCCAGCAGTTATTGGCCAGGGGCGAACACCGGGGAGCTGTTTTTT | CASSYWPGANTGELFF
18 | - | - | TRBJ2-1 | TRBV6-5 | TGTGCCAGCAGTTACTCGATAGTTTGGTCAGGGTCCTACAATGAGCAGTTCTTC | CASSYSIVWSGSYNEQFF
16 | - | TRBD2 | TRBJ2-1 | TRBV20-1 | TGCAGTGCTAGGGGACTAGCGGGGGCTCTGTACAATGAGCAGTTCTTC | CSARGLAGALYNEQFF
13 | few | TRBD1 | TRBJ2-7 | TRBV20-1 | TGCAGTGCTGGAACAGGGGGCAATTACGAGCAGTACTTC | CSAGTGGNYEQYF
16 | few | - | TRBJ2-1 | TRBV4-2 | TGTGCCAGCAGCCAAGAATCGGTGAGCTCCTACAATGAGCAGTTCTTC | CASSQESVSSYNEQFF
13 | - | - | TRBJ2-7 | TRBV20-1 | TGCAGTGCTAGTTCGGGAACCTCCTACGAGCAGTACTTC | CSASSGTSYEQYF
23 | - | TRBD1 | TRBJ2-2 | TRBV28 | TGTGCCAGCAGTTTATTGTTCATCGGGAACCGGGACAGGAAAAGGAGGAACACCGGGGAGCTGTTTTTT | CASSLLFIGNRDRKRRNTGELFF